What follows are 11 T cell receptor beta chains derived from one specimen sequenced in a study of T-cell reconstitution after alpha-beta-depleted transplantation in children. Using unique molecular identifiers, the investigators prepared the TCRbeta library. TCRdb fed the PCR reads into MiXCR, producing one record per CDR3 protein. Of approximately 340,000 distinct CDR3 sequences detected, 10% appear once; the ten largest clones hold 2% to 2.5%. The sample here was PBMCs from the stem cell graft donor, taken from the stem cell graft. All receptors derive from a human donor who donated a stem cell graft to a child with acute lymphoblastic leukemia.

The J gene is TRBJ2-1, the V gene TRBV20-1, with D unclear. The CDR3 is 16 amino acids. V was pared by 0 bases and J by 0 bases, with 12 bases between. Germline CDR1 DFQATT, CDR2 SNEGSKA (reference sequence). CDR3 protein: CSARDGIVASYNEQFF. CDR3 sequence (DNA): TGCAGTGCTAGAGATGGTATTGTAGCCTCCTACAATGAGCAGTTCTTC.

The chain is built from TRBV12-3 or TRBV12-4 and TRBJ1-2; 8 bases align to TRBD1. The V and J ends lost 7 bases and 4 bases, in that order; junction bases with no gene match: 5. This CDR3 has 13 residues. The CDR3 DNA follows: TGTGCCAGCACCTTGGGACAGGTCTATGGCTACACCTTC. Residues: CASTLGQVYGYTF.

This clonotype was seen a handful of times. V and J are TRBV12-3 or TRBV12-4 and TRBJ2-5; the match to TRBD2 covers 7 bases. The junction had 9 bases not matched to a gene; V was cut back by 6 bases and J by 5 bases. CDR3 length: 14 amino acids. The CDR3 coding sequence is TGTGCCAGCAGGGGGGGGGTGGAATCGGAGACCCAGTACTTC. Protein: CASRGGVESETQYF.

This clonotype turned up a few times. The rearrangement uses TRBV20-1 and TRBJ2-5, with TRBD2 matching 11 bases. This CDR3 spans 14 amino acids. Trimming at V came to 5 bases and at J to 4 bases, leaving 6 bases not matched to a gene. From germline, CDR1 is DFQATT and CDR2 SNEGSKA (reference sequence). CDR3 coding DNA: TGCAGTGCTGCAACTAGCGGGAGAGGAGAGACCCAGTACTTC. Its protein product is CSAATSGRGETQYF.

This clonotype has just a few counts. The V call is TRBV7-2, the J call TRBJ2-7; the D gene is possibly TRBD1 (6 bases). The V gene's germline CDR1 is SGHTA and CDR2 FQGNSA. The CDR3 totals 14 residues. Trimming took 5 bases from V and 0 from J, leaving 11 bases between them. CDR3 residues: CASSPWTASYEQYF. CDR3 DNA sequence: TGTGCCAGCAGCCCGTGGACAGCCTCCTACGAGCAGTACTTC.

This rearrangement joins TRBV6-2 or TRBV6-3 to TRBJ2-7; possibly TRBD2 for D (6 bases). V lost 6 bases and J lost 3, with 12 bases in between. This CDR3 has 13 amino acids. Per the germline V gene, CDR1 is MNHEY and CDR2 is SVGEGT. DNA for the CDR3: TGTGCCAGCAGGGGACTCCTCCTCTACGAGCAGTACTTC. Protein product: CASRGLLLYEQYF.

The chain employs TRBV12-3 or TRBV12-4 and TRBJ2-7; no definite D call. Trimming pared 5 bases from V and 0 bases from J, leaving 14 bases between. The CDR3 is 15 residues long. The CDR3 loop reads CASSPIMDASYEQYF. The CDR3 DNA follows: TGTGCCAGCAGTCCAATCATGGACGCCTCCTACGAGCAGTACTTC.

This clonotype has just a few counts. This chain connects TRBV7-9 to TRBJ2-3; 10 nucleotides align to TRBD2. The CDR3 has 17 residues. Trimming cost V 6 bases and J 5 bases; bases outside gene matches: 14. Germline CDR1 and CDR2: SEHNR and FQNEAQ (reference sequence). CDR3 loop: CASSRPTSGILEDTQYF. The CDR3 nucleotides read TGTGCCAGCAGTAGACCAACTAGCGGGATATTAGAAGATACGCAGTATTTT. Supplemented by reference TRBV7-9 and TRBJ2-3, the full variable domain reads DTGVSQNPRHKITKRGQNVTFRCDPISEHNRLYWYRQTLGQGPEFLTYFQNEAQLEKSRLLSDRFSAERPKGSFSTLEIQRTEQGDSAMYLCASSRPTSGILEDTQYFGPGTRLTVL.

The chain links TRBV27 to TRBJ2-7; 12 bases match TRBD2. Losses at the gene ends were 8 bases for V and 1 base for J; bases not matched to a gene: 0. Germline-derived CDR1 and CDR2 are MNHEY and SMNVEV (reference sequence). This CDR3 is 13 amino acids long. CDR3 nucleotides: TGTGCCAGCGGGACTAGCGGGTCCTACGAGCAGTACTTC. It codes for CASGTSGSYEQYF.

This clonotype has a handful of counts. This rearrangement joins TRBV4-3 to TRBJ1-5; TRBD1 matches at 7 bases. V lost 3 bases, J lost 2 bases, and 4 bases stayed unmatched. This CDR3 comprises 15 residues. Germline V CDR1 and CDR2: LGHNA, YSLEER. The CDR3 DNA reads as TGCGCCAGCAGCCACGATGGACAGGGCAATCAGCCCCAGCATTTT. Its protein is CASSHDGQGNQPQHF.

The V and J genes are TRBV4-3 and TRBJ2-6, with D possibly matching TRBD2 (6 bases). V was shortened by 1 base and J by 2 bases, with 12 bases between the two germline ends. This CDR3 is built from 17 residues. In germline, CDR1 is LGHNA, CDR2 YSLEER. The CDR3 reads CASSQALGGAGANVLTF. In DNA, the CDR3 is TGCGCCAGCAGCCAAGCATTAGGAGGGGCTGGGGCCAACGTCCTGACTTTC.